This T cell receptor beta chain was obtained from a study of blood T cell repertoires in COVID-19. Study background: Acute and convalescent COVID-19 samples came from the United States, Italy and Spain. PBMCs, B-cell-depleted T cells, or T cells provided the cDNA or gDNA that made up the material.

CDR1 and CDR2 from the germline V gene are LNHDA and SQIVND (reference sequence). The CDR3 contains 15 residues. V was clipped by 4 bases and J by 0 bases, with 13 bases between them. The authors' processing: Reference gene primer amplification gave nucleated cell count estimates. Clones were read by immunoSEQ multiplex PCR, and TCRdb kept only the in-frame ones, dropping some. V and J calls and clone size are given by that table; D and trimming were obtained from the DNA. This sample yields over 85,000 clones, of which approximately 84% are seen a single time; less than 10% belongs to the top ten. The source material was peripheral blood. The chain carries TRBV19 and TRBJ2-7, with D hard to call. This TCR derives from a man aged 40-49 years with active or convalescent COVID-19. CDR3 sequence (DNA): TGTGCCAGTAGTACCTCCCCCGACTCCTCCTACGAGCAGTACTTC. Translated, it gives CASSTSPDSSYEQYF. The full variable domain, completed using reference TRBV19 and TRBJ2-7, is DGGITQSPKYLFRKEGQNVTLSCEQNLNHDAMYWYRQDPGQGLRLIYYSQIVNDFQKGDIAEGYSVSREKKESFPLTVTSAQKNPTAFYLCASSTSPDSSYEQYFGPGTRLTVT.